The rows below give T cell receptor beta chains drawn from one sample of a study of cytomegalovirus exposure and HLA in healthy donors. Some clones are missing from TCRdb's copy, which holds only in-frame ones; the method was immunoSEQ multiplex PCR. The data show 140,000 or so clones, 70% to 90% seen once. Sequencing was performed on PBMCs. Receptors originate from a woman between 40 and 55 years old in good health and CMV-seropositive. The CDR3 runs from the conserved cysteine through the conserved F or W. Each record gives: clone size, D gene, J gene, V gene, CDR3 protein, CDR3 DNA. A D gene is named only where the DNA matches it firmly. Part of the rows lack a size; the others show once, few, many or a class for expanded clones.

clone size: once; D gene: TRBD1; J gene: TRBJ1-2; V gene: TRBV6-5; CDR3 protein: CASSIRQGDGYTF; CDR3 DNA: TGTGCCAGCAGTATTCGACAGGGGGATGGCTACACCTTC
clone size: .; D gene: .; J gene: TRBJ2-1; V gene: TRBV7-9; CDR3 protein: CASSFGPGQGVNEQFF; CDR3 DNA: TGTGCCAGCAGCTTTGGTCCGGGCCAAGGGGTGAATGAGCAGTTCTTC
clone size: .; D gene: TRBD1; J gene: TRBJ1-1; V gene: TRBV2; CDR3 protein: CASSGGRGRHTEAFF; CDR3 DNA: TGTGCCAGCAGTGGGGGCAGGGGGCGGCACACTGAAGCTTTCTTT
clone size: .; D gene: TRBD1; J gene: TRBJ2-1; V gene: TRBV28; CDR3 protein: CASRGTGDYNEQFF; CDR3 DNA: TGTGCCAGCAGGGGGACAGGGGATTACAATGAGCAGTTCTTC
clone size: .; D gene: .; J gene: TRBJ2-1; V gene: TRBV2; CDR3 protein: CASSEEQFNEQFF; CDR3 DNA: TGTGCCAGCAGTGAAGAACAGTTCAATGAGCAGTTCTTC
clone size: .; D gene: .; J gene: TRBJ2-2; V gene: TRBV7-3; CDR3 protein: CASSFDRTTTGELFF; CDR3 DNA: TGTGCCAGCAGCTTTGACAGGACAACCACCGGGGAGCTGTTTTTT
clone size: .; D gene: TRBD2; J gene: TRBJ2-1; V gene: TRBV28; CDR3 protein: CASSLKTSGGTEQFF; CDR3 DNA: TGTGCCAGCAGTTTAAAGACTAGCGGGGGCACTGAGCAGTTCTTC
clone size: few; D gene: TRBD1; J gene: TRBJ1-4; V gene: TRBV6-1; CDR3 protein: CASKVDRVIQKLFF; CDR3 DNA: TGTGCCAGCAAGGTGGACAGGGTAATACAAAAACTGTTTTTT
clone size: .; D gene: TRBD2; J gene: TRBJ2-3; V gene: TRBV18; CDR3 protein: CASSSTAGGLVNTQYF; CDR3 DNA: TGTGCCAGCTCATCGACAGCGGGGGGGCTTGTAAATACGCAGTATTTT
clone size: .; D gene: .; J gene: TRBJ2-7; V gene: TRBV10-2; CDR3 protein: CASSPGQTYEQYF; CDR3 DNA: TGCGCCAGCAGTCCAGGACAGACCTACGAGCAGTACTTC
clone size: once; D gene: TRBD1; J gene: TRBJ2-7; V gene: TRBV28; CDR3 protein: CASSLLAGTGRYEQYF; CDR3 DNA: TGTGCCAGCAGTTTACTTGCCGGGACAGGCCGCTACGAGCAGTACTTC
clone size: .; D gene: .; J gene: TRBJ2-7; V gene: TRBV1; CDR3 protein: CTEGTGNVDEQYF; CDR3 DNA: TGCACGGAAGGGACAGGGAATGTGGACGAGCAGTACTTC
clone size: .; D gene: .; J gene: TRBJ2-7; V gene: TRBV28; CDR3 protein: CASSLPGNGVYEQYF; CDR3 DNA: TGTGCCAGCAGTTTACCGGGAAATGGGGTTTACGAGCAGTACTTC
clone size: once; D gene: .; J gene: TRBJ2-2; V gene: TRBV6-4; CDR3 protein: CASSVLSTGELFF; CDR3 DNA: TGTGCCAGCAGTGTTCTGAGTACCGGGGAGCTGTTTTTT
clone size: .; D gene: TRBD1; J gene: TRBJ2-5; V gene: TRBV7-9; CDR3 protein: CASSPKWDSQETQYF; CDR3 DNA: TGTGCCAGCAGCCCGAAGTGGGACAGCCAAGAGACCCAGTACTTC
clone size: .; D gene: TRBD2; J gene: TRBJ2-7; V gene: TRBV14; CDR3 protein: CASSSVAGSYEQYF; CDR3 DNA: TGTGCCAGCAGCTCGGTAGCGGGGTCCTACGAGCAGTACTTC
clone size: .; D gene: .; J gene: TRBJ2-2; V gene: TRBV7-9; CDR3 protein: CASTPIGNGELFF; CDR3 DNA: TGTGCCAGCACCCCCATCGGGAACGGGGAGCTGTTTTTT
clone size: .; D gene: .; J gene: TRBJ1-2; V gene: TRBV7-2; CDR3 protein: CASSLGVQDGGRYGYTF; CDR3 DNA: TGTGCCAGCAGCTTAGGAGTACAGGACGGGGGACGCTATGGCTACACCTTC
clone size: .; D gene: TRBD1; J gene: TRBJ1-2; V gene: TRBV7-9; CDR3 protein: CASSPTGTDGYTF; CDR3 DNA: TGTGCCAGCAGCCCGACAGGGACGGATGGCTACACCTTC
clone size: .; D gene: TRBD1; J gene: TRBJ2-7; V gene: TRBV11-2; CDR3 protein: CASSSRAIRDRAYEQYF; CDR3 DNA: TGTGCCAGCAGCTCCCGAGCTATACGGGACAGAGCCTACGAGCAGTACTTC
clone size: few; D gene: .; J gene: TRBJ1-1; V gene: TRBV19; CDR3 protein: CASSHRPDGAGTEAFF; CDR3 DNA: TGTGCCAGTAGTCACCGACCGGATGGGGCTGGTACTGAAGCTTTCTTT
clone size: .; D gene: TRBD1; J gene: TRBJ2-7; V gene: TRBV5-6; CDR3 protein: CASLRDRAYEQYF; CDR3 DNA: TGTGCCAGCCTTCGGGACAGGGCCTACGAGCAGTACTTC